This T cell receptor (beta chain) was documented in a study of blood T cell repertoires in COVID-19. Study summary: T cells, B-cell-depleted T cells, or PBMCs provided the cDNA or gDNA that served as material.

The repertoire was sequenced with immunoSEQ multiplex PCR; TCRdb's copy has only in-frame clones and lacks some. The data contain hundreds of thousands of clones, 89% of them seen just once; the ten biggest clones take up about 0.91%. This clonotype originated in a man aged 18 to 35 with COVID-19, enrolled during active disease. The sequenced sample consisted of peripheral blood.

CDR3 protein: CSVVPSGGSTDTQYF. CDR3 in DNA: TGCAGCGTTGTACCTAGCGGGGGGAGCACAGATACGCAGTATTTT. This chain joins TRBV29-1 and TRBJ2-3; TRBD2 aligns across 11 bases. Trimming cost V 4 bases and J 0 bases; bases outside gene matches: 3. Germline-derived CDR1 and CDR2 are SQVTM and ANQGSEA. This CDR3 comprises 15 residues.